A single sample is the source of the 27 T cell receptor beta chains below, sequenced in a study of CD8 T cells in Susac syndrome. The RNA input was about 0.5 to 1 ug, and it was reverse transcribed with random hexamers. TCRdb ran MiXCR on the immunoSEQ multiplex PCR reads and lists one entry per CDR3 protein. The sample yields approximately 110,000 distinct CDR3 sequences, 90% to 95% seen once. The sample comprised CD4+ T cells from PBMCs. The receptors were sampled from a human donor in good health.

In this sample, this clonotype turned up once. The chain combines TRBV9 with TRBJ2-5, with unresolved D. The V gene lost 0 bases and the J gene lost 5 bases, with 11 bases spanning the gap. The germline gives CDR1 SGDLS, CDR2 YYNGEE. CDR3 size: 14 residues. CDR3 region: CASSVVSGSETQYF. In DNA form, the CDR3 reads TGTGCCAGCAGCGTAGTTTCCGGTAGCGAGACCCAGTACTTC.

The CDR3 reads CASSLTGENTEAFF. As DNA, the CDR3 is TGTGCCAGCAGCTTGACAGGGGAGAACACTGAAGCTTTCTTT. The chain has TRBV11-3 and TRBJ1-1; 8 nucleotides agree with TRBD1. This CDR3 has 14 residues. V dropped 3 bases and J dropped 1; count of bases not matched to a gene: 1. CDR1 and CDR2 from the germline V gene are SGHNT and YENEEA.

CDR3 residues: CSVEGDRDGTDTQYF. CDR3 nucleotide sequence: TGCAGCGTTGAAGGGGACAGGGATGGCACAGATACGCAGTATTTT. The chain has TRBV29-1 and TRBJ2-3; TRBD1 agrees at 9 bases. Germline values: CDR1 SQVTM, CDR2 ANQGSEA. The CDR3 sequence is 15 residues long. The ends lost 1 base at V and 1 base at J; junction bases unmatched: 3.

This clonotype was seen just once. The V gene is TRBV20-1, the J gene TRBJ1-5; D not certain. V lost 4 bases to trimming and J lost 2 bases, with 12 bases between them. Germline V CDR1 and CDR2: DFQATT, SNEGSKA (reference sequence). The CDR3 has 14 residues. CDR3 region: CSAMTRKGNQPQHF. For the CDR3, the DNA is TGCAGTGCTATGACCCGTAAGGGCAATCAGCCCCAGCATTTT.

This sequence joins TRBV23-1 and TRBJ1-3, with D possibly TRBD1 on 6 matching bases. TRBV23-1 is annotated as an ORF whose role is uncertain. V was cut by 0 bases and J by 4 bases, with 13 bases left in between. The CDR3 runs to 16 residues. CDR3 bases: TGCGCCAGCAGTCAATCGGCCCGGGACATAGGAAACACCATATATTTT. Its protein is CASSQSARDIGNTIYF.

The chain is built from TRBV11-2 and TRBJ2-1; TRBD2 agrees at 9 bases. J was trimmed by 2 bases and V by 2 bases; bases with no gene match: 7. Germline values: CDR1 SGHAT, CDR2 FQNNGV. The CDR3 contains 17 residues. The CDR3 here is CASSLRGAGGTYNEQFF. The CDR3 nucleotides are TGTGCCAGCAGCTTAAGGGGAGCGGGAGGCACCTACAATGAGCAGTTCTTC. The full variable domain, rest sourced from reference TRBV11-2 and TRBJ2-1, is EAGVAQSPRYKIIEKRQSVAFWCNPISGHATLYWYQQILGQGPKLLIQFQNNGVVDDSQLPKDRFSAERLKGVDSTLKIQPAKLEDSAVYLCASSLRGAGGTYNEQFFGPGTRLTVL.

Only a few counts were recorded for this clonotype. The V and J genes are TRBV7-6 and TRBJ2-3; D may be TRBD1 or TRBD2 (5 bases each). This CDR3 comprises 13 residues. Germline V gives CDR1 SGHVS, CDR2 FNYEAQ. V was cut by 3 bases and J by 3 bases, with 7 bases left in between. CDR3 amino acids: CASSFGGTDTQYF. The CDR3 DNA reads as TGTGCCAGCAGCTTTGGGGGTACAGATACGCAGTATTTT.

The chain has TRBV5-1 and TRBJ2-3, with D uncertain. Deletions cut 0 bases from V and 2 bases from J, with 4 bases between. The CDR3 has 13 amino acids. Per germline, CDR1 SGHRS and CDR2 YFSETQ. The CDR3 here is CASSLDTTDTQYF. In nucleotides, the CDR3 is TGCGCCAGCAGCTTGGACACCACAGATACGCAGTATTTT.

CDR3 bases: TGTGCCAGCAGCTTGAGTCTAGCGGAAGAGACCCAGTACTTC. Its translation: CASSLSLAEETQYF. The V and J genes are TRBV5-4 and TRBJ2-5; 7 nucleotides line up with TRBD2. V lost 1 base, J lost 3 bases, and 3 bases stayed unmatched. The CDR3 runs 14 residues. Germline-derived CDR1 and CDR2 are SGHNT and YYREEE (reference sequence).

The CDR3 loop is CASSAQLVEQFF. Written as DNA, the CDR3 is TGTGCCAGCAGCGCCCAACTAGTTGAGCAGTTCTTC. The chain is built from TRBV7-2 and TRBJ2-1; tentative D call: TRBD2 (5 bases). CDR3 length: 12 amino acids. Deletions cut 5 bases from V and 9 bases from J, with 11 bases between. Germline loops: CDR1 SGHTA, CDR2 FQGNSA.

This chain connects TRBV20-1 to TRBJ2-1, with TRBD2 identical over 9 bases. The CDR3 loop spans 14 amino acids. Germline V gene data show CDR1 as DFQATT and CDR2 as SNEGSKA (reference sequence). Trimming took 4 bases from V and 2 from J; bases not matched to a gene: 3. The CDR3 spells CSAISGSAYNEQFF. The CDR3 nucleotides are TGCAGTGCTATTAGCGGGAGTGCCTACAATGAGCAGTTCTTC.

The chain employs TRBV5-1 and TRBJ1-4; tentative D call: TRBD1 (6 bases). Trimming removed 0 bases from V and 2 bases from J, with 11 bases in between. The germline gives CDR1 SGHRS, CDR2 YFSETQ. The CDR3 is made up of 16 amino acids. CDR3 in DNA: TGCGCCAGCAGCTTGGGTCCGGGGGCGACTAATGAAAAACTGTTTTTT. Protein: CASSLGPGATNEKLFF. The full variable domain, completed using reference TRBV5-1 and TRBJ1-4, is KAGVTQTPRYLIKTRGQQVTLSCSPISGHRSVSWYQQTPGQGLQFLFEYFSETQRNKGNFPGRFSGRQFSNSRSEMNVSTLELGDSALYLCASSLGPGATNEKLFFGSGTQLSVL.

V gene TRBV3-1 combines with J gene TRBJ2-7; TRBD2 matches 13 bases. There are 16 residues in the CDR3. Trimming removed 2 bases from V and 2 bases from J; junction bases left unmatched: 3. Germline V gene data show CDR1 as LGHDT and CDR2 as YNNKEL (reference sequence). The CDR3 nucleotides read TGTGCCAGCAGCCAAAAAGGACTAGCGGGAGCCTACGAGCAGTACTTC. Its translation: CASSQKGLAGAYEQYF.

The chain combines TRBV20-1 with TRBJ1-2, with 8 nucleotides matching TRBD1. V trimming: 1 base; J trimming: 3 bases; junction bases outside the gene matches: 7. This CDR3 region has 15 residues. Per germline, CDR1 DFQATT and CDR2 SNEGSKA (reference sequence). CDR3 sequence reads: CSARVGNRGDYGYTF. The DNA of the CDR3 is TGCAGTGCTAGAGTAGGGAACAGGGGGGACTATGGCTACACCTTC.

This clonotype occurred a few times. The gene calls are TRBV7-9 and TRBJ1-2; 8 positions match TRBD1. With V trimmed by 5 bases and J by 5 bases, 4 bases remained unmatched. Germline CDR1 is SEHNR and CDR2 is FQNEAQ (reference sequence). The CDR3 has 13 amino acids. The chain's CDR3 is CASSQDRAYGYTF. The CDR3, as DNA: TGTGCCAGCAGCCAGGACAGGGCATATGGCTACACCTTC.

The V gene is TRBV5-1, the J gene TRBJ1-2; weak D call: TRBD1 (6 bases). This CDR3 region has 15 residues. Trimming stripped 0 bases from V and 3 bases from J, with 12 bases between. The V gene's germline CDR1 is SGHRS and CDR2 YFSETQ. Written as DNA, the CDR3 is TGCGCCAGCAGCTTGGAAGGGGGGCGTCACTATGGCTACACCTTC. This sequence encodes CASSLEGGRHYGYTF. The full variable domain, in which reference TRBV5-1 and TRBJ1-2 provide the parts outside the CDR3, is KAGVTQTPRYLIKTRGQQVTLSCSPISGHRSVSWYQQTPGQGLQFLFEYFSETQRNKGNFPGRFSGRQFSNSRSEMNVSTLELGDSALYLCASSLEGGRHYGYTFGSGTRLTVV.

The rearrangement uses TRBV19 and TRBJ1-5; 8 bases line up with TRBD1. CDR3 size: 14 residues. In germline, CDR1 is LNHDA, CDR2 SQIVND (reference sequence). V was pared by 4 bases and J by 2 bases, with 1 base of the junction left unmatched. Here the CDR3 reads CASSKQGGNQPQHF. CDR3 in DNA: TGTGCCAGTAGTAAACAGGGGGGCAATCAGCCCCAGCATTTT.

Written as DNA, the CDR3 is TGTGCCAGCAGGGAGGACAGGGGCTTGACTGAAGCTTTCTTT. This translates into CASREDRGLTEAFF. This chain joins TRBV2 and TRBJ1-1; 9 nucleotides match TRBD1. The CDR3 covers 14 residues. The germline gives CDR1 SNHLY, CDR2 FYNNEI. With 6 bases clipped from V and 5 bases from J, the junction kept 7 bases outside the gene matches.

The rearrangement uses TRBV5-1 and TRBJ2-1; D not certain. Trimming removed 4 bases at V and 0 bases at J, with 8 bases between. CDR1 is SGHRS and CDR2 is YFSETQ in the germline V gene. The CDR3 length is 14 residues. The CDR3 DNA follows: TGCGCCAGCAGCCCTACGAGCTCCTACAATGAGCAGTTCTTC. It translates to CASSPTSSYNEQFF.

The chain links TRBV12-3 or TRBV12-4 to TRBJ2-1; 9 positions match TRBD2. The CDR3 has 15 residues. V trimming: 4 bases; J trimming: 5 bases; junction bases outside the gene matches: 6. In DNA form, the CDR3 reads TGTGCCAGCAGTTGGGCGGGAGGGGGGAACAATGAGCAGTTCTTC. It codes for CASSWAGGGNNEQFF.

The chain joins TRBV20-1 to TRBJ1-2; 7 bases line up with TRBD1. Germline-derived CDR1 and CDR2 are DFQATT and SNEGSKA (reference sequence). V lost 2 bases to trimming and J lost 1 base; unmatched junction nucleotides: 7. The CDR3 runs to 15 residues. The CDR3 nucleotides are TGCAGTGCTAGACCTCCCGGGACAGATAACTATGGCTACACCTTC. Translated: CSARPPGTDNYGYTF.

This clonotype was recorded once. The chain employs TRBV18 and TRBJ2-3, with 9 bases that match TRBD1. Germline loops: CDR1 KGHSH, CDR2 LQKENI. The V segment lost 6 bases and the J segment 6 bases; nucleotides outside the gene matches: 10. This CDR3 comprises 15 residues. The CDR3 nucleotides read TGTGCCAGCTCCTCGACGGGACAGGGACGTGATACGCAGTATTTT. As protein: CASSSTGQGRDTQYF.

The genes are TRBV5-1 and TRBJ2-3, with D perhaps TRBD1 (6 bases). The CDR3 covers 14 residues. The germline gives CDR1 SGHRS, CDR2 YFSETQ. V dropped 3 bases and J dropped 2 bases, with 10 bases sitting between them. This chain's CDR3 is CASSSGQPTDTQYF. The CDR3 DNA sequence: TGCGCCAGCAGCTCTGGACAGCCCACAGATACGCAGTATTTT.

The CDR3: CASSVSVAGSSETQYF. The CDR3 bases are TGTGCCAGCAGCGTATCAGTGGCAGGGTCGTCAGAGACCCAGTACTTC. This sequence joins TRBV9 and TRBJ2-5; weak D call: TRBD1 (5 bases). V was pared by 1 base and J by 4 bases, with 17 bases between. The CDR3 totals 16 residues. From germline, CDR1 is SGDLS and CDR2 YYNGEE.

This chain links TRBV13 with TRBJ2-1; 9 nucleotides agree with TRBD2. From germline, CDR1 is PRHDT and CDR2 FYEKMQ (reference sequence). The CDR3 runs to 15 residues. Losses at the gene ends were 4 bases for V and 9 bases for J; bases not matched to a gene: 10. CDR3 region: CASSSMWLAGREQFF. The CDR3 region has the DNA TGTGCCAGCAGCTCGATGTGGCTAGCGGGGCGTGAGCAGTTCTTC.

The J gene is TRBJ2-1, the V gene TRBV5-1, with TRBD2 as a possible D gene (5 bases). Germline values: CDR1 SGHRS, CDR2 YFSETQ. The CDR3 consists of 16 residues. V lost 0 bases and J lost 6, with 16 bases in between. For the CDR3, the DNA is TGCGCCAGCAGCTTGGCGGTCCTGGGAGTGGTCAATGAGCAGTTCTTC. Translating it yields CASSLAVLGVVNEQFF. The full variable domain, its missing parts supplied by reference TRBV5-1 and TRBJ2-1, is KAGVTQTPRYLIKTRGQQVTLSCSPISGHRSVSWYQQTPGQGLQFLFEYFSETQRNKGNFPGRFSGRQFSNSRSEMNVSTLELGDSALYLCASSLAVLGVVNEQFFGPGTRLTVL.

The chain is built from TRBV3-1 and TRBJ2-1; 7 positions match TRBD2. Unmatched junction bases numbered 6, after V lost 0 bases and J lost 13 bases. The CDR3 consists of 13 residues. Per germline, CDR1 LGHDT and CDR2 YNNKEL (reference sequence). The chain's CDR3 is CASSQEGRDGQFF. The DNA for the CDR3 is TGTGCCAGCAGCCAAGAAGGGAGGGACGGTCAGTTCTTC.